Reported below is one T cell receptor beta chain. The antigen remains undetermined. Each TCR beta cDNA library carried unique molecular identifiers. The yield from around 1 to 10 million T cells was roughly 0.5 million cDNA molecules in total. MiXCR was run by TCRdb on the PCR reads, yielding one entry per CDR3 protein. Altogether 500,000 to 600,000 distinct CDR3 sequences are present, roughly 40% being singletons, with the ten largest covering about 1.5%. CDR3 size: 14 residues. The V and J ends lost 3 bases and 2 bases respectively, with 11 bases between them. Germline-derived CDR1 and CDR2 are SGHRS and YFSETQ. This record belongs to a study of post-analysis software for immune sequencing data. About the research overall: Relapsing-remitting, secondary progressive and progressive-relapsing courses of multiple sclerosis were included. Study-level findings and limits: Among multiple sclerosis patients, normalized Chao1 diversity was significantly below that of controls. Five TRBV segments occurring more often in patients than controls included TRBV5-6, TRBV5-1 and TRBV20-1. Strong co-clustering by F measure was evident for samples that had been prepared in the same batch.

V is TRBV5-1 and J is TRBJ1-2; D is possibly TRBD1 (6 bases). The sample was blood. The source of this sequence is a girl aged 5 to 17 with multiple sclerosis. The CDR3 here is CASSWGQNNYGYTF. The CDR3 coding sequence is TGCGCCAGCAGCTGGGGGCAGAACAACTATGGCTACACCTTC.